Below are 29 T cell receptor beta chains sequenced from a single sample in a study of blood T cell repertoires in COVID-19 (dated by TCRdb to about 2020). The library came from the immunoSEQ multiplex PCR assay. TCRdb carries this immuneACCESS record with in-frame sequences only. Its versions omit some clonotypes, under half of them owing to an unresolved V gene in the studies checked, with the rest unexplained. The sample records around 130,000 clones, around 87% of which are singletons. The ten biggest clones cover around 3.4% of the sample. The source material was peripheral blood. All receptors derive from an older woman with acute or convalescent COVID-19.

The chain joins TRBV30 to TRBJ1-4, with TRBD1 matching over 9 bases. CDR3 size: 15 residues. Germline lookup yields CDR1 GTSNPN and CDR2 SVGIG (reference sequence). V shed 3 bases and J 6 bases; nucleotides not matched to a gene: 8. In DNA, the CDR3 is TGTGCCTGGAGCGTTCCGGGACAGGGCTATGAAAAACTGTTTTTT. It translates to CAWSVPGQGYEKLFF.

The chain couples TRBV5-1 to TRBJ2-1, with 8 bases lining up with TRBD1. The junction had 8 bases not matched to a gene; V was cut back by 5 bases and J by 4 bases. Germline V gene sequence: CDR1 SGHRS, CDR2 YFSETQ. This CDR3 has 15 residues. The CDR3: CASRSGQGAYNEQFF. CDR3 bases: TGCGCCAGCAGGTCTGGTCAGGGGGCTTACAATGAGCAGTTCTTC.

The V and J genes are TRBV27 and TRBJ1-1, with 8 bases fitting TRBD1. V shed 8 bases and J 4 bases; nucleotides not matched to a gene: 6. The germline V gene has CDR1 MNHEY and CDR2 SMNVEV (reference sequence). The CDR3 sequence is 13 residues long. CDR3 region: CASLQGGSTEAFF. As DNA, the CDR3 is TGTGCCAGCCTACAGGGGGGGAGCACTGAAGCTTTCTTT.

V is TRBV28 and J is TRBJ2-7; no reliable D call. V lost 3 bases and J lost 0, with 12 bases in between. The germline gives CDR1 MDHEN, CDR2 SYDVKM. This CDR3 has 15 residues. CDR3 sequence (DNA): TGTGCCAGCAGTTTGATTTCCCTGAGCTCCTACGAGCAGTACTTC. Encoded protein: CASSLISLSSYEQYF.

The V gene is TRBV6-5, the J gene TRBJ2-7; 7 bases are shared with TRBD2. Germline V CDR1 and CDR2: MNHEY, SVGAGI. Losses at the gene ends were 9 bases for V and 0 bases for J; bases not matched to a gene: 5. The CDR3 spans 13 residues. The CDR3 sequence: CASTSGTSYEQYF. CDR3 sequence (DNA): TGTGCCAGTACAAGCGGGACCTCCTACGAGCAGTACTTC.

The chain recombines TRBV5-1 with TRBJ1-1; possibly TRBD1 for D (6 bases). The V gene lost 6 bases and the J gene lost 1 base, with 13 bases spanning the gap. Germline lookup yields CDR1 SGHRS and CDR2 YFSETQ. The CDR3 runs to 14 residues. In DNA, the CDR3 is TGCGCCAGCAATGGGGGGGCAGAGAACACTGAAGCTTTCTTT. Residues: CASNGGAENTEAFF.

The rearrangement links TRBV6-5 to TRBJ1-6, with a tentative D call TRBD1 (6 bases). There are 15 residues in the CDR3. Germline loops: CDR1 MNHEY, CDR2 SVGAGI. Between the trimmed V and J ends, which lost 2 bases and 10 bases, there was a span of 15 bases. The CDR3: CASSYGGGQGSPLHF. The CDR3 coding sequence is TGTGCCAGCAGTTACGGCGGGGGGCAGGGATCACCCCTCCACTTT.

The chain recombines TRBV7-9 with TRBJ1-2; possible D gene TRBD1, 6 bases. The CDR3 is 14 amino acids. V shed 1 base and J shed 2 bases, with 8 bases lying between them. Germline loops: CDR1 SEHNR, CDR2 FQNEAQ (reference sequence). The DNA for the CDR3 is TGTGCCAGCAGCTTAGGACAGGCCAACTATGGCTACACCTTC. This gives the protein CASSLGQANYGYTF.

This clone was counted once. The V call is TRBV5-1, the J call TRBJ2-2; 10 nucleotides line up with TRBD1. Trimming took 4 bases from V and 2 from J; bases not matched to a gene: 5. Germline V gene lookup returns CDR1 SGHRS and CDR2 YFSETQ. The length of the CDR3 is 16 residues. The CDR3 loop reads CASSPWTGGNTGELFF. The CDR3 nucleotides are TGCGCCAGCAGCCCCTGGACAGGGGGTAACACCGGGGAGCTGTTTTTT.

The chain employs TRBV7-9 and TRBJ1-4; TRBD1 agrees at 10 bases. CDR3 size: 14 residues. V trimming: 5 bases; J trimming: 8 bases; junction bases outside the gene matches: 5. Germline assignment: CDR1 SEHNR and CDR2 FQNEAQ (reference sequence). The CDR3 DNA is TGTGCCAGCAGCGACCGGGACAGGGGCGAAAAACTGTTTTTT. This encodes CASSDRDRGEKLFF.

This clone was observed once. The V gene is TRBV9, the J gene TRBJ1-3; a weak D match, TRBD1 (5 bases). CDR1 is SGDLS and CDR2 is YYNGEE in the germline V gene. V dropped 2 bases and J dropped 5 bases, with 14 bases sitting between them. The CDR3 totals 15 residues. The CDR3 DNA follows: TGTGCCAGCAGCGTCTCGGATGACAGAAGAAACACCATATATTTT. Encoded protein: CASSVSDDRRNTIYF.

The rearrangement uses TRBV5-1 and TRBJ1-2; D not resolved. The CDR3 is made up of 15 amino acids. Germline CDR1 SGHRS, CDR2 YFSETQ. With 0 bases removed from V and 0 bases from J, the gap between germline ends came to 9 bases. Here the CDR3 reads CASSLAGHSNYGYTF. CDR3 coding DNA: TGCGCCAGCAGCTTGGCAGGCCACTCTAACTATGGCTACACCTTC.

This clone came up once. The rearrangement links TRBV19 to TRBJ2-1; tentative D call: TRBD1 (5 bases). The CDR3 loop spans 15 amino acids. The V end was cut by 2 bases, the J end by 12 bases, with 20 bases between. Looked up from germline, CDR1 is LNHDA and CDR2 is SQIVND (reference sequence). CDR3 coding DNA: TGTGCCAGTAGTATACCATACCCAGGGAAAACTCTGCAGTTCTTC. As protein: CASSIPYPGKTLQFF.

The chain uses TRBV3-1 (or the pseudogene TRBV3-2) and TRBJ2-6, with a possible D match to TRBD1 (5 bases). From germline, CDR1 is LGHDT and CDR2 YNNKEL (reference sequence). Trimming cost V 8 bases and J 0 bases, with 11 bases left between them. This CDR3 comprises 15 residues. For the CDR3, the DNA is TGTGCCAGCGCCCCTGACAGCTCTGGGGCCAACGTCCTGACTTTC. It yields the protein CASAPDSSGANVLTF.

V gene TRBV10-2 combines with J gene TRBJ2-1, with TRBD1 as a possible D gene (5 bases). Germline CDR1 WSHSY, CDR2 SAAADI. The CDR3 has 16 residues. Deletions cut 6 bases from V and 0 bases from J, with 15 bases between. CDR3 sequence (DNA): TGCGCCAGCAGGGGGTTAGGGGCGAGCTCCTACAATGAGCAGTTCTTC. This translates into CASRGLGASSYNEQFF.

The chain employs TRBV29-1 and TRBJ1-2; D remains unclear. Trimming cost V 0 bases and J 6 bases, with 11 bases left between them. CDR1 and CDR2 (germline): SQVTM, ANQGSEA. This CDR3 comprises 13 residues. CDR3 nucleotide sequence: TGCAGCGTTGAAGACAGGCGGGGAGATGGCTACACCTTC. Translated: CSVEDRRGDGYTF.

This clone was seen only a few times. The chain recombines TRBV7-9 with TRBJ2-7, with D possibly TRBD2 on 5 matching bases. The CDR3 sequence is 15 residues long. The germline V gene encodes CDR1 SEHNR and CDR2 FQNEAQ (reference sequence). The V end was cut by 4 bases, the J end by 1 base, with 14 bases between. CDR3 DNA sequence: TGTGCCAGCAGCTCTTTGTTCGGGGTGTCCTACGAGCAGTACTTC. This sequence encodes CASSSLFGVSYEQYF.

The V call is TRBV28, the J call TRBJ1-6; weak D call: TRBD1 (6 bases). CDR3 size: 13 residues. V lost 8 bases and J lost 5, with 10 bases in between. The V gene's germline CDR1 is MDHEN and CDR2 SYDVKM. The CDR3 here is CASGYRDNSPLHF. CDR3 coding DNA: TGTGCCAGCGGTTACAGGGATAATTCACCCCTCCACTTT. Full variable domain (rest looked up from reference TRBV28 and TRBJ1-6): DVKVTQSSRYLVKRTGEKVFLECVQDMDHENMFWYRQDPGLGLRLIYFSYDVKMKEKGDIPEGYSVSREKKERFSLILESASTNQTSMYLCASGYRDNSPLHFGNGTRLTVT.

This clone has a single count. The chain links TRBV2 to TRBJ1-1; D is unclear. This CDR3 comprises 12 residues. The V end lost 6 bases, the J end lost 5 bases, and 10 bases lay between the germline ends. Germline lookup yields CDR1 SNHLY and CDR2 FYNNEI. The CDR3 here is CASRRVRTEAFF. Here the CDR3 DNA reads TGTGCCAGCAGACGGGTCCGAACTGAAGCTTTCTTT.

V and J are TRBV30 and TRBJ2-6; D is unresolved. The CDR3 spans 15 residues. V lost 4 bases, J lost 3 bases, and 13 bases lay in between. The V gene's germline CDR1 is GTSNPN and CDR2 SVGIG (reference sequence). The CDR3 bases are TGTGCCTGGACTGGCGGATACGTTGGGGCCAACGTCCTGACTTTC. Encoded protein: CAWTGGYVGANVLTF.

This clone was seen only once. The chain combines TRBV28 with TRBJ1-1; 11 bases agree with TRBD1. The CDR3 covers 15 residues. Per germline, CDR1 MDHEN and CDR2 SYDVKM. The V gene end was trimmed by 2 bases and the J gene end by 6 bases; junction bases not matched to a gene: 5. CDR3 loop: CASSLPGTGGSEAFF. The DNA for the CDR3 is TGTGCCAGCAGTTTACCCGGGACAGGGGGTTCTGAAGCTTTCTTT.

This rearrangement joins TRBV19 to TRBJ1-2; D gene unclear. Trimming shortened V by 3 bases and J by 5 bases, and 16 bases separated the two germline ends. From germline, CDR1 is LNHDA and CDR2 SQIVND (reference sequence). This CDR3 region has 15 residues. The CDR3 spells CASSIEAGASYGYTF. In DNA form, the CDR3 reads TGTGCCAGTAGTATCGAAGCGGGAGCATCTTATGGCTACACCTTC.

The table lists this clone with a few counts. DNA for the CDR3: TGTGCCAGCAGCCCCCGGAGGAATTTGAACACTGAAGCTTTCTTT. Translating gives CASSPRRNLNTEAFF. The genes are TRBV11-2 and TRBJ1-1; unclear D gene. V dropped 5 bases and J dropped 0 bases, with 13 bases sitting between them. The CDR3 is 15 amino acids. Germline CDR1 SGHAT, CDR2 FQNNGV.

The chain is built from TRBV3-1 (or the pseudogene TRBV3-2) and TRBJ1-2; maybe TRBD1 (5 bases). This CDR3 is 13 amino acids long. Germline V gene lookup returns CDR1 LGHDT and CDR2 YNNKEL (reference sequence). The germline V and J ends were trimmed by 0 bases and 6 bases, with 8 bases remaining between them. The DNA of the CDR3 is TGTGCCAGCAGCCAAGATAGGGGTGATGGCTACACCTTC. It codes for CASSQDRGDGYTF.

The gene calls are TRBV24-1 and TRBJ2-1; 7 nucleotides match TRBD1. CDR3 size: 13 residues. V lost 6 bases and J lost 7; bases outside the gene matches: 5. Germline values: CDR1 KGHDR, CDR2 SFDVKD. The CDR3 loop reads CATSSDRANEQFF. For the CDR3, the DNA is TGTGCCACCAGTTCCGACAGGGCTAATGAGCAGTTCTTC.

V gene TRBV15 combines with J gene TRBJ2-1, with 7 bases aligning to TRBD2. The CDR3 spans 15 residues. Germline assignment: CDR1 LNHNV and CDR2 YYDKDF (reference sequence). The trim removed 6 bases at V and 8 bases at J, leaving 13 bases unmatched. CDR3 nucleotide sequence: TGTGCCACCAGACCGGGGCAGCGGGGTGTCGATGAGCAGTTCTTC. It specifies CATRPGQRGVDEQFF.

This sequence joins TRBV11-2 and TRBJ2-1; 11 nucleotides match TRBD2. Germline V gives CDR1 SGHAT, CDR2 FQNNGV. Losses at the gene ends were 4 bases for V and 5 bases for J; bases not matched to a gene: 4. This CDR3 contains 15 residues. The CDR3 reads CASSSRLAGNNEQFF. In DNA form, the CDR3 reads TGTGCCAGCAGCTCTCGACTAGCGGGAAACAATGAGCAGTTCTTC. Supplemented by reference TRBV11-2 and TRBJ2-1, the full variable domain reads EAGVAQSPRYKIIEKRQSVAFWCNPISGHATLYWYQQILGQGPKLLIQFQNNGVVDDSQLPKDRFSAERLKGVDSTLKIQPAKLEDSAVYLCASSSRLAGNNEQFFGPGTRLTVL.

This chain links TRBV28 with TRBJ1-3; TRBD1 agrees at 7 bases. V lost 7 bases, J lost 0 bases, and 6 bases stayed unmatched. Germline V gene lookup returns CDR1 MDHEN and CDR2 SYDVKM. This CDR3 region has 15 residues. The CDR3 is CASNRGSSSGNTIYF. In DNA form, the CDR3 reads TGTGCCAGCAACAGGGGCTCCTCCTCTGGAAACACCATATATTTT.

The rearrangement joins TRBV27 to TRBJ1-2; D is perhaps TRBD1 (6 bases). The CDR3 spans 14 residues. V was clipped by 7 bases and J by 3 bases, with 15 bases between them. Germline values: CDR1 MNHEY, CDR2 SMNVEV (reference sequence). CDR3 nucleotides: TGTGCCAGCAAGACCCGGGACAACCACTATGGCTACACCTTC. Its translation: CASKTRDNHYGYTF.